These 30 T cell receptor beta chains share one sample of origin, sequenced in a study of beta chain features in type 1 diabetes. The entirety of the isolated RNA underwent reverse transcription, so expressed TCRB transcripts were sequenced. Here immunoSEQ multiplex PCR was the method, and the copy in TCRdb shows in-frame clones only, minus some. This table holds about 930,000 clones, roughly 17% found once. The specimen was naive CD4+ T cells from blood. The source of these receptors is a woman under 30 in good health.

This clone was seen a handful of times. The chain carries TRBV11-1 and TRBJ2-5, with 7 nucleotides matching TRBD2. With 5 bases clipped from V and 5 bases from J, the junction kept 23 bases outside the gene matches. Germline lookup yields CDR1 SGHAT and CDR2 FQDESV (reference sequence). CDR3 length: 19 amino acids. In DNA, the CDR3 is TGTGCCAGCAGCCCCTTTTTGGGACGACAGAGCAAGGGAGGGGAGACCCAGTACTTC. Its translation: CASSPFLGRQSKGGETQYF. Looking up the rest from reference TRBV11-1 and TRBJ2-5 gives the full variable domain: EAEVAQSPRYKITEKSQAVAFWCDPISGHATLYWYRQILGQGPELLVQFQDESVVDDSQLPKDRFSAERLKGVDSTLKIQPAELGDSAMYLCASSPFLGRQSKGGETQYFGPGTRLLVL.

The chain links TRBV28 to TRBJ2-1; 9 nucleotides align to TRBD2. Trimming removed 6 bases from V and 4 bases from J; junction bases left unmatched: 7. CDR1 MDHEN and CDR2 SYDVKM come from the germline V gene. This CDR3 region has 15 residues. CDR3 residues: CASRKAGGAYNEQFF. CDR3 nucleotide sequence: TGTGCCAGCAGGAAAGCGGGAGGCGCTTACAATGAGCAGTTCTTC.

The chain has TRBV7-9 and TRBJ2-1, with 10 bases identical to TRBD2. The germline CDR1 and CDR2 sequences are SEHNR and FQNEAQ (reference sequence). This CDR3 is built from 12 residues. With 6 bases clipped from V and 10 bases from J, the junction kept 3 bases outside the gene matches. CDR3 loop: CASRQLAGEQFF. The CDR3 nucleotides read TGTGCCAGCAGGCAACTAGCGGGAGAGCAGTTCTTC.

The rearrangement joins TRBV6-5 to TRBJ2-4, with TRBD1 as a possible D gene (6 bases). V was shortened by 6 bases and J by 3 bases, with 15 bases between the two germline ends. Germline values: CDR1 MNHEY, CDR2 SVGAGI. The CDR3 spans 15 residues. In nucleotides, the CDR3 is TGTGCCAGCAGAGGCAGGGGTGCGGACAAAAACATTCAGTACTTC. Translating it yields CASRGRGADKNIQYF.

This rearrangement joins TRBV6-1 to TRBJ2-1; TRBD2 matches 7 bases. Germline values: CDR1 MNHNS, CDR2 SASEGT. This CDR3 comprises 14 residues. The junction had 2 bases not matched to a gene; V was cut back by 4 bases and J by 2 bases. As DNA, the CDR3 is TGTGCCAGCAGTGCAAGCGGGGCCTACAATGAGCAGTTCTTC. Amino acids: CASSASGAYNEQFF.

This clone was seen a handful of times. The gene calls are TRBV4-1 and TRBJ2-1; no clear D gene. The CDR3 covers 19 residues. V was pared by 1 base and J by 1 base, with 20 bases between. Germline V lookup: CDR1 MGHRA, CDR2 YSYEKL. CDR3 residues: CASSQVALGTRTSYNEQFF. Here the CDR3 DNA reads TGCGCCAGCAGCCAAGTTGCCTTGGGAACAAGAACATCCTACAATGAGCAGTTCTTC.

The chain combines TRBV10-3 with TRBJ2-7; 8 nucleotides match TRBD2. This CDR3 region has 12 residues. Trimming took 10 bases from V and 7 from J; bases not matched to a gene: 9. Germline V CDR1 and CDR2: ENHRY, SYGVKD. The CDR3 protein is CATQAGVGEQYF. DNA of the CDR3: TGTGCCACCCAAGCGGGAGTGGGGGAGCAGTACTTC.

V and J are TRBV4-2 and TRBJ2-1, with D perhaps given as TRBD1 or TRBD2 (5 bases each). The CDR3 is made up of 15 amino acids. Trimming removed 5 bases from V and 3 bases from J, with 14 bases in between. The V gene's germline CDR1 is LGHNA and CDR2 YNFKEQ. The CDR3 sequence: CASSATGTVYNEQFF. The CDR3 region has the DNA TGTGCCAGCAGCGCCACGGGGACCGTCTACAATGAGCAGTTCTTC.

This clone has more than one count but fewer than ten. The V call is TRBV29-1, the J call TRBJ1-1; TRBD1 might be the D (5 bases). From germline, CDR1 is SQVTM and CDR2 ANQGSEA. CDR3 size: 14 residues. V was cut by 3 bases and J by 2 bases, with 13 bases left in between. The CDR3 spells CSVDPDRSNTEAFF. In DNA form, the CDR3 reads TGCAGCGTTGACCCTGACAGATCAAACACTGAAGCTTTCTTT.

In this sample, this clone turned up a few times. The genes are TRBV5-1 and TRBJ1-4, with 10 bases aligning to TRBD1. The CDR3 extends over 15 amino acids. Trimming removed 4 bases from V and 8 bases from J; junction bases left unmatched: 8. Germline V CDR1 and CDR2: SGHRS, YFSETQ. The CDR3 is CASSRGQGESEKLFF. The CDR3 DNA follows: TGCGCCAGCAGCCGCGGACAGGGGGAAAGCGAAAAACTGTTTTTT.

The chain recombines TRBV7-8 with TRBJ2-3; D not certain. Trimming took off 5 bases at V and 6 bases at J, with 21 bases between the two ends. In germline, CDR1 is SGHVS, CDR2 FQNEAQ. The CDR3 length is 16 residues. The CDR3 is CASSPRTVLPPDTQYF. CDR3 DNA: TGTGCCAGCAGCCCTAGAACGGTTCTACCCCCCGATACGCAGTATTTT.

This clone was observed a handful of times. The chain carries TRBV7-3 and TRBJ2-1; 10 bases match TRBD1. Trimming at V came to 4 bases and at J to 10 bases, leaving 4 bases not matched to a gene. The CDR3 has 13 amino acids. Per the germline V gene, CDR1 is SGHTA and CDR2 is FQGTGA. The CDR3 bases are TGTGCCAGCAGCTCAGACAGGGGGCGCGAGCAGTTCTTC. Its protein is CASSSDRGREQFF. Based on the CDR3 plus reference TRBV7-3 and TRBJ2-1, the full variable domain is GAGVSQTPSNKVTEKGKYVELRCDPISGHTALYWYRQSLGQGPEFLIYFQGTGAADDSGLPNDRFFAVRPEGSVSTLKIQRTERGDSAVYLCASSSDRGREQFFGPGTRLTVL.

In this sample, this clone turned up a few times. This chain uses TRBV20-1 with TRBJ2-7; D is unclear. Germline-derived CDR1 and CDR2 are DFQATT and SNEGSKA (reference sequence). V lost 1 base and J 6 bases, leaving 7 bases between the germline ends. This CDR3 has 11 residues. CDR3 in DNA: TGCAGTGCTAGAGGGAGCTCCGAGCAGTACTTC. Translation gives CSARGSSEQYF.

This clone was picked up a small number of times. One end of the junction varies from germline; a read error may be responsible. The CDR3 DNA reads TGTGCCAGCAGGTTAGCGGGAAGCACAGATACGCAGTATTTT. Amino acid sequence: CASRLAGSTDTQYF. This chain uses TRBV7-9 with TRBJ2-3, with 8 nucleotides matching TRBD2. Germline V gives CDR1 SEHNR, CDR2 FQNEAQ (reference sequence). This CDR3 spans 14 amino acids.

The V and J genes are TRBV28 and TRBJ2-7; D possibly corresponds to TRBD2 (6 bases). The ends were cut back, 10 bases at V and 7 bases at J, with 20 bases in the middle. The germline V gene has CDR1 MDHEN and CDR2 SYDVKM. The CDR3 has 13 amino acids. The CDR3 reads CATGGAPWGEQYF. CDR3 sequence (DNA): TGTGCCACCGGCGGGGCCCCCTGGGGAGAGCAGTACTTC.

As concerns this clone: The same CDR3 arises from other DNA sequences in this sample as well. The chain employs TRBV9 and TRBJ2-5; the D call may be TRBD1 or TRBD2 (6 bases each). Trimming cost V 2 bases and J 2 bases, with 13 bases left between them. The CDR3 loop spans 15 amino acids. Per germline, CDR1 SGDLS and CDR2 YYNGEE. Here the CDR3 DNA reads TGTGCCAGCAGCGTCGGTGGGGGGCCTCAAGAGACCCAGTACTTC. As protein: CASSVGGGPQETQYF.

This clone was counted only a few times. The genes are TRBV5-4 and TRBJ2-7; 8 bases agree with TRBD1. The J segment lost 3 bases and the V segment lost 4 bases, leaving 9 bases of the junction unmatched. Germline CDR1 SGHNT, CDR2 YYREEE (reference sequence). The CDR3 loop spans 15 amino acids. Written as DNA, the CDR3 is TGTGCCAGCAGCCTTACTACCGGGACAGGCTACGAGCAGTACTTC. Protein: CASSLTTGTGYEQYF.

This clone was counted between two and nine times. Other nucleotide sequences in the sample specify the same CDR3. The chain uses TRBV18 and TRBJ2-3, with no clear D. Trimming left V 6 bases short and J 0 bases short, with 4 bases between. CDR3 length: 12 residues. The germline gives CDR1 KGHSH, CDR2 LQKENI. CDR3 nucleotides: TGTGCCAGCTCCCCGAGCACAGATACGCAGTATTTT. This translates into CASSPSTDTQYF.

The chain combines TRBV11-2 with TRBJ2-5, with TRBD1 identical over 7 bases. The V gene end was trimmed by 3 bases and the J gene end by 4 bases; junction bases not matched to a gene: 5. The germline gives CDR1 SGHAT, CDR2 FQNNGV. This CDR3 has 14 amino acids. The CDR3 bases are TGTGCCAGCAGCTTCCGACAGGGACCAGAGACCCAGTACTTC. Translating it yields CASSFRQGPETQYF.

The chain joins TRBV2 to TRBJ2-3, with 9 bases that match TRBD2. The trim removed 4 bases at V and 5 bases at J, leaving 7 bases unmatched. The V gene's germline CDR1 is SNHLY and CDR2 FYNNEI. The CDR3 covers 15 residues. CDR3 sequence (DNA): TGTGCCAGCAGTGCGCTGCGGGAGGGCTTAGATACGCAGTATTTT. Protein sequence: CASSALREGLDTQYF.

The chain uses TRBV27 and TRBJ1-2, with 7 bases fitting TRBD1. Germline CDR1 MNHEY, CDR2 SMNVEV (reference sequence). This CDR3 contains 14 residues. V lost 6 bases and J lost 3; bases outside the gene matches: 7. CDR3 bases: TGTGCCAGCAGCTCCCGGGACAGCCACTATGGCTACACCTTC. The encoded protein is CASSSRDSHYGYTF.

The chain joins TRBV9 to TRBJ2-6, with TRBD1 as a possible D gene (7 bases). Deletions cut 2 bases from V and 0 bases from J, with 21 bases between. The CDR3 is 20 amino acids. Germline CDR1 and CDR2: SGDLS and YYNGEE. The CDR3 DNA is TGTGCCAGCAGCGTGCCGAGGGGGGACAGTTCTGTCTCTGGGGCCAACGTCCTGACTTTC. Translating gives CASSVPRGDSSVSGANVLTF.

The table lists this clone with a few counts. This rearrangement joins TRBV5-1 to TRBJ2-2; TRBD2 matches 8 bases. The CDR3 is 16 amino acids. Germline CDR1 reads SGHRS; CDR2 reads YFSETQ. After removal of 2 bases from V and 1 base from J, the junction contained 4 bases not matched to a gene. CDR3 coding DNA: TGCGCCAGCAGCTTTCAGGCGGGAGGGAACACCGGGGAGCTGTTTTTT. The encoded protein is CASSFQAGGNTGELFF.

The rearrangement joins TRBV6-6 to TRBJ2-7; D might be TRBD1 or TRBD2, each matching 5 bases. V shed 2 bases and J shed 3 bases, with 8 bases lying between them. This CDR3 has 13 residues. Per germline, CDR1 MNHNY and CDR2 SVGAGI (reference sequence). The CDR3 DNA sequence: TGTGCCAGCAGTTACGAGGGGCTCTACGAGCAGTACTTC. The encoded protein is CASSYEGLYEQYF.

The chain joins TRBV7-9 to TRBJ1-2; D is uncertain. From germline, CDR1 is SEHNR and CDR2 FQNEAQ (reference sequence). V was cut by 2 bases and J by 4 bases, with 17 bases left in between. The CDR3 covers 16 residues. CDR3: CASSLSSIGQPYGYTF. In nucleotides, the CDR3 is TGTGCCAGCAGCTTATCAAGCATCGGGCAGCCCTATGGCTACACCTTC.

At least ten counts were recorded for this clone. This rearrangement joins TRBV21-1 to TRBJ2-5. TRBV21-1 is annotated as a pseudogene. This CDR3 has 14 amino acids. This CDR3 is CASSKVKNQETQYF. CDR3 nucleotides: TGTGCCAGCAGCAAGGTCAAGAACCAAGAGACCCAGTACTTC.

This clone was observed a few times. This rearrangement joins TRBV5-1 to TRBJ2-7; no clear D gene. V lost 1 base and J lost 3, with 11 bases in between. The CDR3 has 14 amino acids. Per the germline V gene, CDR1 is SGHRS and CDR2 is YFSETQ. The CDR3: CASSLLGRNYEQYF. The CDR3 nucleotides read TGCGCCAGCAGCTTGCTAGGACGGAACTACGAGCAGTACTTC.

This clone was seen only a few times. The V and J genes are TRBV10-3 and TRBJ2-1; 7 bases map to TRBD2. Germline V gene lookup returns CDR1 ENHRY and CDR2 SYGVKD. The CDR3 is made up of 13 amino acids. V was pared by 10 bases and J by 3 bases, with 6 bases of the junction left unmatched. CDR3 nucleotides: TGTGCCACGCTAGCGGCCGGCTACAATGAGCAGTTCTTC. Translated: CATLAAGYNEQFF.

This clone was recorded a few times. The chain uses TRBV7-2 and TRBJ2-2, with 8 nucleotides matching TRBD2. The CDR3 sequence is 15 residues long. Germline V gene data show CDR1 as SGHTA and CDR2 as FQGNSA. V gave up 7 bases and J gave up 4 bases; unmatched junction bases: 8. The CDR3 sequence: CASKAGRASTGELFF. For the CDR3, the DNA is TGTGCCAGCAAGGCCGGGAGGGCCAGCACCGGGGAGCTGTTTTTT.

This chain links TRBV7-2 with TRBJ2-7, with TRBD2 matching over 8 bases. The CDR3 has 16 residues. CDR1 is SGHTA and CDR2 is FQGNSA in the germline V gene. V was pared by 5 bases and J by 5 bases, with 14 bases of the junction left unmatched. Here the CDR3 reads CASSLMGSLAGNEQYF. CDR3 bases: TGTGCCAGCAGCCTCATGGGGTCTCTAGCGGGTAACGAGCAGTACTTC.